The 5 T cell receptor beta chains listed next were all sequenced from one sample in a study of cytomegalovirus exposure and HLA in healthy donors. 60 Vbeta and 13 Jbeta primers were used in PCR. Sequencing used immunoSEQ multiplex PCR; TCRdb keeps in-frame clones, though not all of them. The sample yields about 140,000 clones, of which the top ten take up 2.2%. What was sequenced was PBMCs. The receptors were sampled from a woman under 30 in good health and CMV-seronegative.

This chain joins TRBV19 and TRBJ1-2; possible D gene TRBD1, 6 bases. The V and J ends lost 6 bases and 2 bases respectively, with 22 bases between them. The germline V gene encodes CDR1 LNHDA and CDR2 SQIVND (reference sequence). The length of the CDR3 is 17 residues. CDR3 sequence (DNA): TGTGCCAGTAGCATCTCCCGGGACACCGGCTTAAACTATGGCTACACCTTC. This gives the protein CASSISRDTGLNYGYTF.

This rearrangement joins TRBV18 to TRBJ1-3; perhaps TRBD1 as D (5 bases). From germline, CDR1 is KGHSH and CDR2 LQKENI. V gave up 3 bases and J gave up 4 bases, with 13 bases separating them. The CDR3 loop spans 15 amino acids. In DNA, the CDR3 is TGTGCCAGCTCACCGCGCGGGGCGGACGGAAACACCATATATTTT. Its translation: CASSPRGADGNTIYF.

The rearrangement links TRBV6-5 to TRBJ1-4; D possibly corresponds to TRBD1 (6 bases). The germline gives CDR1 MNHEY, CDR2 SVGAGI. The CDR3 extends over 14 amino acids. The germline V and J ends were trimmed by 6 bases and 3 bases, with 11 bases remaining between them. The CDR3 bases are TGTGCCAGCAGAAAGGGGGTAGCTAATGAAAAACTGTTTTTT. Translation: CASRKGVANEKLFF.

The rearrangement joins TRBV19 to TRBJ2-3; TRBD1 matches 9 bases. The CDR3 sequence is 16 residues long. J was trimmed by 0 bases and V by 3 bases; bases with no gene match: 4. The germline V gene has CDR1 LNHDA and CDR2 SQIVND (reference sequence). CDR3 bases: TGTGCCAGTAGTATTGGGACAGGGACTAGCACAGATACGCAGTATTTT. It specifies CASSIGTGTSTDTQYF. The variable domain in full, with the rest retrieved from reference TRBV19 and TRBJ2-3, is DGGITQSPKYLFRKEGQNVTLSCEQNLNHDAMYWYRQDPGQGLRLIYYSQIVNDFQKGDIAEGYSVSREKKESFPLTVTSAQKNPTAFYLCASSIGTGTSTDTQYFGPGTRLTVL.

J is TRBJ2-1 and V is TRBV6-4; a possible D gene is TRBD2 (6 bases). V lost 0 bases and J 12 bases, leaving 12 bases between the germline ends. CDR3 length: 13 amino acids. Germline lookup yields CDR1 MRHNA and CDR2 SNTAGT. The CDR3 sequence: CASSDSARGGQFF. As DNA, the CDR3 is TGTGCCAGCAGTGACTCCGCGCGGGGTGGGCAGTTCTTC.